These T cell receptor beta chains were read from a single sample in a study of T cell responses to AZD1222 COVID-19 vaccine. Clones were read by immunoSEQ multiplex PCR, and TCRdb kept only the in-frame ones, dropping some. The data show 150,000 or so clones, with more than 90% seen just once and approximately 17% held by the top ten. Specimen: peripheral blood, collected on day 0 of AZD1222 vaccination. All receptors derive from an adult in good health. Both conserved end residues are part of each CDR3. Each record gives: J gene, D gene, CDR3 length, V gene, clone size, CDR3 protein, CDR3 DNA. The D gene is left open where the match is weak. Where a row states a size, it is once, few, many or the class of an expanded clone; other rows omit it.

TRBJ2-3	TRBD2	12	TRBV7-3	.	CASGGSGDTQYF	TGTGCCAGCGGCGGGAGTGGGGATACGCAGTATTTT
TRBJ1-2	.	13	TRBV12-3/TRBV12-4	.	CASRRSGVGGYTF	TGTGCCAGCAGACGAAGCGGGGTTGGAGGCTACACCTTC
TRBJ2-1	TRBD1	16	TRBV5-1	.	CASSRRTGGGYNEQFF	TGCGCCAGCAGCCGCCGGACAGGGGGCGGCTACAATGAGCAGTTCTTC
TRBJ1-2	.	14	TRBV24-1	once	CATRGVSVSSGYTF	TGTGCCACCAGAGGGGTATCGGTTTCGTCCGGCTACACCTTC
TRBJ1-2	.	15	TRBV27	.	CASTPEGRADYGYTF	TGTGCCAGCACCCCCGAAGGGAGAGCAGACTATGGCTACACCTTC
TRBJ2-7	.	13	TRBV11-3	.	CASSPYWGWEQYF	TGTGCCAGCAGCCCTTACTGGGGCTGGGAGCAGTACTTC
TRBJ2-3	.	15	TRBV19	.	CASSVGGLGTDTQYF	TGTGCCAGTAGTGTTGGGGGGCTCGGCACAGATACGCAGTATTTT
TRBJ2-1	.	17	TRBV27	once	CASSLSNPGSSYNEQFF	TGTGCCAGCAGTTTATCCAATCCTGGAAGCTCCTACAATGAGCAGTTCTTC
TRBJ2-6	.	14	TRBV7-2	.	CASSSDFGANVLTF	TGTGCCAGCAGCTCCGACTTTGGGGCCAACGTCCTGACTTTC
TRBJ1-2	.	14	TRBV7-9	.	CASSPFVGVNGYTF	TGTGCCAGCAGCCCATTCGTGGGGGTAAACGGCTACACCTTC
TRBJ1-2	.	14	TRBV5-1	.	CASSLDSGAYGYTF	TGCGCCAGCAGCTTGGATTCGGGGGCCTATGGCTACACCTTC
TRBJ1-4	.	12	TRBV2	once	CASWFTNEKLFF	TGTGCCAGTTGGTTTACTAATGAAAAACTGTTTTTT
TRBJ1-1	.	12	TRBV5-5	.	CASSFELTEAFF	TGTGCCAGCAGCTTTGAGTTAACTGAAGCTTTCTTT
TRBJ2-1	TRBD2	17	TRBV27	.	CASSLSGPTFSGGEQFF	TGTGCCAGCAGTTTATCGGGGCCGACTTTCAGCGGGGGTGAGCAGTTCTTC
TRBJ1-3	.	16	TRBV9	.	CASSEGGHLSGNTIYF	TGTGCCAGCAGCGAGGGGGGACATCTCTCTGGAAACACCATATATTTT
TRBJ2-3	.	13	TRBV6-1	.	CASSESFTDTQYF	TGTGCCAGCAGTGAAAGCTTTACAGATACGCAGTATTTT
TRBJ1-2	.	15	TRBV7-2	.	CASSLEAGRDHGYTF	TGTGCCAGCAGCTTAGAGGCGGGAAGAGACCATGGCTACACCTTC
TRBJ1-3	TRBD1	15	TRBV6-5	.	CASSLGQGPGNTIYF	TGTGCCAGCAGTTTAGGACAGGGGCCGGGAAACACCATATATTTT
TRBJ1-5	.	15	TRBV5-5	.	CASSLEGVGGQPQHF	TGTGCCAGCAGCTTGGAGGGAGTCGGGGGTCAGCCCCAGCATTTT
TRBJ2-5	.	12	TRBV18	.	CASSLRTETQYF	TGTGCCAGCTCACTCCGGACGGAGACCCAGTACTTC
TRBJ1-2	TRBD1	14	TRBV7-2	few	CASNRQGAVYGYTF	TGTGCCAGCAACCGACAGGGGGCCGTCTATGGCTACACCTTC
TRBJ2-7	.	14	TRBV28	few	CASRPLVGDYEQYF	TGTGCCAGCAGGCCACTTGTAGGGGACTACGAGCAGTACTTC
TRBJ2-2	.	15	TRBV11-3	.	CASSSGDTLTGELFF	TGTGCCAGCAGCTCCGGGGACACCCTCACCGGGGAGCTGTTTTTT
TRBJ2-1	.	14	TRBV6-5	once	CASSYSGRLNEQFF	TGTGCCAGCAGTTACTCAGGCCGTCTTAATGAGCAGTTCTTC
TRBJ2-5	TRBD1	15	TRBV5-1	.	CASRDRGPYQETQYF	TGCGCCAGCAGGGACAGGGGGCCCTACCAAGAGACCCAGTACTTC